These T cell receptor beta chains were read from a single sample in a study of blood T cell repertoires in COVID-19. Clones were sequenced by immunoSEQ multiplex PCR, and TCRdb holds only the in-frame ones, with some missing. The profile shows 150,000 to 200,000 clones, under 90% of them singletons. What was sequenced was peripheral blood. The receptors derive from a woman of 80 years or more with acute or convalescent COVID-19. Each CDR3 is given with its conserved first and last residue. Fields, in order: D gene, clone size, J gene, V gene, CDR3 protein, CDR3 DNA. The D gene is left open where the match is weak. Clone size, where shown, is once, few, many, or a class for clones that have expanded.

d_gene: TRBD1
abundance: .
j_gene: TRBJ1-6
v_gene: TRBV30
CDR3aa: CAGEQGAGSPLHF
CDR3nt: TGTGCCGGGGAACAGGGGGCCGGATCACCCCTCCACTTT

d_gene: .
abundance: .
j_gene: TRBJ1-3
v_gene: TRBV15
CDR3aa: CATSRETAQPVSGNTIYF
CDR3nt: TGTGCCACCAGCAGAGAAACGGCACAGCCTGTATCTGGAAACACCATATATTTT

d_gene: TRBD1
abundance: .
j_gene: TRBJ2-1
v_gene: TRBV4-3
CDR3aa: CASSPGQGFYNEQFF
CDR3nt: TGCGCCAGCAGCCCGGGACAGGGTTTCTACAATGAGCAGTTCTTC

d_gene: .
abundance: .
j_gene: TRBJ2-4
v_gene: TRBV11-2
CDR3aa: CASSPDINIQYF
CDR3nt: TGTGCCAGCAGCCCCGACATAAACATTCAGTACTTC

d_gene: TRBD1
abundance: few
j_gene: TRBJ1-5
v_gene: TRBV16
CDR3aa: CASTQGATRRGQPQHF
CDR3nt: TGTGCCAGTACACAGGGGGCGACACGGCGGGGTCAGCCCCAGCATTTT

d_gene: .
abundance: .
j_gene: TRBJ2-7
v_gene: TRBV5-1
CDR3aa: CASSEDSQSYEQYF
CDR3nt: TGCGCCAGCAGCGAGGACAGTCAGTCCTACGAGCAGTACTTC

d_gene: TRBD2
abundance: .
j_gene: TRBJ2-1
v_gene: TRBV5-1
CDR3aa: CASSPVAGGAYNEQFF
CDR3nt: TGCGCCAGCAGCCCCGTAGCGGGAGGGGCCTACAATGAGCAGTTCTTC

d_gene: .
abundance: .
j_gene: TRBJ2-1
v_gene: TRBV7-9
CDR3aa: CASSPQTLPEQFF
CDR3nt: TGTGCCAGCAGCCCCCAAACATTACCGGAGCAGTTCTTC

d_gene: TRBD2
abundance: .
j_gene: TRBJ2-3
v_gene: TRBV6-5
CDR3aa: CASRVAGGGDTQYF
CDR3nt: TGTGCCAGCAGAGTAGCGGGAGGTGGAGATACGCAGTATTTT

d_gene: .
abundance: once
j_gene: TRBJ1-5
v_gene: TRBV4-1
CDR3aa: CASSQDSQSGVSQPQHF
CDR3nt: TGCGCCAGCAGCCAAGATAGCCAAAGCGGGGTATCACAGCCCCAGCATTTT

d_gene: .
abundance: .
j_gene: TRBJ2-7
v_gene: TRBV2
CDR3aa: CASSVGASSYTYEQYF
CDR3nt: TGTGCCAGCAGTGTTGGGGCTTCCTCATACACCTACGAGCAGTACTTC

d_gene: TRBD2
abundance: few
j_gene: TRBJ2-7
v_gene: TRBV19
CDR3aa: CASSDQRGGVYEQYF
CDR3nt: TGTGCCAGTAGCGACCAGCGGGGGGGCGTTTACGAGCAGTACTTC

d_gene: .
abundance: .
j_gene: TRBJ1-1
v_gene: TRBV25-1
CDR3aa: CASSDARGTEAFF
CDR3nt: TGTGCCAGCAGTGACGCCAGGGGCACTGAAGCTTTCTTT

d_gene: .
abundance: .
j_gene: TRBJ2-1
v_gene: TRBV4-1
CDR3aa: CASSQASRGYNEQFF
CDR3nt: TGCGCCAGCAGCCAAGCATCGAGGGGGTACAATGAGCAGTTCTTC

d_gene: .
abundance: .
j_gene: TRBJ2-2
v_gene: TRBV7-3
CDR3aa: CASSMLATGELFF
CDR3nt: TGTGCCAGCAGCATGCTAGCCACCGGGGAGCTGTTTTTT

d_gene: .
abundance: .
j_gene: TRBJ1-5
v_gene: TRBV7-2
CDR3aa: CASSWKGQDNQPQHF
CDR3nt: TGTGCCAGCAGCTGGAAGGGGCAGGACAATCAGCCCCAGCATTTT

d_gene: .
abundance: once
j_gene: TRBJ1-2
v_gene: TRBV29-1
CDR3aa: CSVENGGRGSGYTF
CDR3nt: TGCAGCGTTGAAAACGGCGGAAGGGGTTCTGGCTACACCTTC

d_gene: TRBD2
abundance: .
j_gene: TRBJ2-7
v_gene: TRBV20-1
CDR3aa: CSASSGSSYEQYF
CDR3nt: TGCAGTGCTAGTAGCGGGAGCTCCTACGAGCAGTACTTC

d_gene: TRBD2
abundance: .
j_gene: TRBJ2-7
v_gene: TRBV5-6
CDR3aa: CASSPRGLAEITYEQYF
CDR3nt: TGTGCCAGCAGCCCCAGAGGGCTAGCGGAAATAACCTACGAGCAGTACTTC

d_gene: .
abundance: .
j_gene: TRBJ2-2
v_gene: TRBV3-1/TRBV3-2
CDR3aa: CASSQYAPGPAGTGELFF
CDR3nt: TGTGCCAGCAGCCAATATGCCCCGGGCCCCGCGGGGACCGGGGAGCTGTTTTTT

d_gene: .
abundance: once
j_gene: TRBJ1-4
v_gene: TRBV19
CDR3aa: CASSMGETEKLFF
CDR3nt: TGTGCCAGTAGTATGGGCGAGACCGAAAAACTGTTTTTT

d_gene: .
abundance: .
j_gene: TRBJ2-2
v_gene: TRBV6-2/TRBV6-3
CDR3aa: CASSYLQGRTGELFF
CDR3nt: TGTGCCAGCAGTTACCTACAGGGTAGGACCGGGGAGCTGTTTTTT